The 32 T cell receptor beta chains given below trace back to one sample, sequenced in a study of T cells in localized non-small cell lung cancer (dated by TCRdb to about 2020). Libraries were constructed by the immunoSEQ multiplex PCR assay. What TCRdb holds here is the immuneACCESS table cut down to in-frame rearrangements. Part of the clones is not present; checked against another copy, under half of the missing clones reflect an unresolved V gene, and the others are unexplained. The sample table holds 9,500 to 14,000 clones, of which about 29% were seen once. The top ten hold around 5.2% of the sample. The specimen was lung tumor tissue, collected before any cancer treatment. Receptors were obtained from a man aged 40 to 69 with stage I lung adenocarcinoma.

The chain links TRBV19 to TRBJ1-1, with D unclear. The CDR3 runs 13 residues. The germline V gene has CDR1 LNHDA and CDR2 SQIVND (reference sequence). V was trimmed by 6 bases and J by 1 base, leaving 9 bases between them. CDR3 coding DNA: TGTGCCAGTAGGTCCAGAGGGAACACTGAAGCTTTCTTT. Its protein product is CASRSRGNTEAFF.

This clone occurred a few times. The chain uses TRBV19 and TRBJ1-6; a possible D gene is TRBD1 (5 bases). Deletions cut 8 bases from V and 7 bases from J, with 9 bases between. In germline, CDR1 is LNHDA, CDR2 SQIVND (reference sequence). This CDR3 has 12 amino acids. CDR3 protein: CASESGNSPLHF. The CDR3 nucleotides are TGTGCCAGTGAGTCAGGGAATTCACCCCTCCACTTT.

In its sample, this clone ranks as medium-sized. The chain links TRBV4-1 to TRBJ1-2, with D unresolved. The CDR3 sequence is 16 residues long. The germline V gene encodes CDR1 MGHRA and CDR2 YSYEKL. Trimming took 4 bases from V and 8 from J, leaving 23 bases between them. CDR3: CASSPARAGSPEGYTF. CDR3 DNA sequence: TGCGCCAGCAGCCCAGCTAGGGCAGGCTCCCCGGAGGGCTACACCTTC.

V usage is TRBV30 and J usage is TRBJ2-7, with a possible D match to TRBD1 (6 bases). V was shortened by 5 bases and J by 1 base, with 12 bases between the two germline ends. The CDR3 loop spans 13 amino acids. Germline V lookup: CDR1 GTSNPN, CDR2 SVGIG (reference sequence). The DNA of the CDR3 is TGTGCCTGGTCAGGGGCAGAGTCCTACGAGCAGTACTTC. This encodes CAWSGAESYEQYF.

Many counts were recorded for this clone. This chain connects TRBV6-8 to TRBJ2-3, with D unresolved. This CDR3 has 13 amino acids. Germline values: CDR1 MNHGY, CDR2 SAAAGT. V was trimmed by 5 bases and J by 3 bases, leaving 9 bases between them. CDR3 amino acids: CASSDEVTDTQYF. DNA of the CDR3: TGTGCCAGCAGTGACGAGGTTACAGATACGCAGTATTTT.

In this sample, this clone turned up a few times. J is TRBJ1-3 and V is TRBV9; D not resolved. Germline V gene data show CDR1 as SGDLS and CDR2 as YYNGEE. The ends were cut back, 5 bases at V and 2 bases at J, with 17 bases in the middle. The CDR3 covers 16 residues. CDR3 in DNA: TGTGCCAGCAGTGAATGGGCGCCAGGCGCTGGAAACACCATATATTTT. Its translation is CASSEWAPGAGNTIYF.

This clone was recorded once. The chain is built from TRBV29-1 and TRBJ2-5; 9 positions match TRBD1. Trimming at V came to 0 bases and at J to 4 bases, leaving 12 bases not matched to a gene. CDR3 length equals 17 residues. Germline loops: CDR1 SQVTM, CDR2 ANQGSEA. The chain's CDR3 is CSVEDEGDRGGRETQYF. CDR3 DNA sequence: TGCAGCGTTGAAGATGAGGGAGACAGGGGGGGTCGAGAGACCCAGTACTTC.

This clone was recorded a few times. The chain joins TRBV6-8 to TRBJ1-6; unclear D gene. The CDR3 is made up of 15 amino acids. Trimming left V 8 bases short and J 0 bases short, with 11 bases between. Germline V gives CDR1 MNHGY, CDR2 SAAAGT. The CDR3 DNA is TGTGCCAGCTGCGAAAACAGCTCCTATAATTCACCCCTCCACTTT. It encodes CASCENSSYNSPLHF.

The chain combines TRBV11-3 with TRBJ2-3; possibly TRBD1 or TRBD2 for D (5 bases each). The CDR3 has 15 residues. Trimming left V 1 base short and J 0 bases short, with 8 bases between. Germline lookup yields CDR1 SGHNT and CDR2 YENEEA. The chain's CDR3 is CASSLGRDSTDTQYF. The CDR3 bases are TGTGCCAGCAGCTTAGGTCGGGACAGCACAGATACGCAGTATTTT.

Within the sample, this clone is medium-sized. J is TRBJ1-3 and V is TRBV30; D unresolved. The CDR3 is 13 residues long. Germline V gene data show CDR1 as GTSNPN and CDR2 as SVGIG (reference sequence). Trimming stripped 0 bases from V and 7 bases from J, with 10 bases between. The CDR3 sequence is CAWSVPLTNTIYF. In nucleotides, the CDR3 is TGTGCCTGGAGTGTACCCCTGACTAACACCATATATTTT.

This clone is large (0.1 to 1%) in the sample. This chain connects TRBV11-3 to TRBJ2-1; D uncertain. Germline V gene data show CDR1 as SGHNT and CDR2 as YENEEA. V dropped 5 bases and J dropped 0 bases, with 11 bases sitting between them. This CDR3 has 15 amino acids. CDR3 region: CASSLSLSSYNEQFF. In DNA form, the CDR3 reads TGTGCCAGCAGCCTCAGTTTGAGCTCCTACAATGAGCAGTTCTTC.

Sample share makes this clone medium-sized. The chain has TRBV6-8 and TRBJ2-3; TRBD1 matches 9 bases. The CDR3 length is 14 residues. J lost 4 bases, V lost 3 bases, and 2 bases had no gene match. In germline, CDR1 is MNHGY, CDR2 SAAAGT. CDR3 amino acids: CASSYGQGPDTQYF. The CDR3 DNA reads as TGTGCCAGCAGTTATGGACAGGGGCCAGATACGCAGTATTTT.

The chain combines TRBV19 with TRBJ2-1; D might be TRBD1 (6 bases). CDR3 length equals 17 residues. V was shortened by 7 bases and J by 4 bases, with 23 bases between the two germline ends. Germline V gives CDR1 LNHDA, CDR2 SQIVND (reference sequence). Here the CDR3 reads CASTQDVQGIRYNEQFF. The CDR3 nucleotides read TGTGCCAGTACCCAAGACGTGCAGGGGATTAGGTACAATGAGCAGTTCTTC.

In its sample, this clone was seen a few times. The chain is built from TRBV6-8 and TRBJ2-5; 7 bases are shared with TRBD1. Trimming removed 5 bases from V and 2 bases from J; junction bases left unmatched: 14. CDR3 length: 17 residues. Germline V CDR1 and CDR2: MNHGY, SAAAGT. The CDR3 DNA reads as TGTGCCAGCAGTAATATTCCTACCCGGGACAGACAAGAGACCCAGTACTTC. This gives the protein CASSNIPTRDRQETQYF.

The chain joins TRBV30 to TRBJ1-1; tentatively, D is TRBD1 (6 bases). The CDR3 has 14 amino acids. V lost 1 base, J lost 1 base, and 10 bases lay in between. Germline loops: CDR1 GTSNPN, CDR2 SVGIG (reference sequence). The CDR3 DNA is TGTGCCTGGAGTGCCCCGGACAGGAACACTGAAGCTTTCTTT. This gives the protein CAWSAPDRNTEAFF.

The chain employs TRBV18 and TRBJ1-5; 8 bases align to TRBD1. Unmatched junction bases numbered 4, after V lost 4 bases and J lost 5 bases. Germline CDR1 is KGHSH and CDR2 is LQKENI. The CDR3 covers 14 residues. The CDR3 reads CASSQTGEDQPQHF. CDR3 nucleotide sequence: TGTGCCAGCTCACAGACAGGGGAAGATCAGCCCCAGCATTTT.

V usage is TRBV19 and J usage is TRBJ1-1; maybe TRBD1 (5 bases). This CDR3 is built from 15 residues. Germline V gives CDR1 LNHDA, CDR2 SQIVND (reference sequence). The V end lost 4 bases, the J end lost 1 base, and 13 bases lay between the germline ends. The CDR3 loop is CASSSSPTGNTEAFF. The CDR3, as DNA: TGTGCCAGTAGTAGTTCCCCTACAGGGAACACTGAAGCTTTCTTT.

The chain joins TRBV9 to TRBJ2-7; tentatively, D is TRBD1 (5 bases). Germline-derived CDR1 and CDR2 are SGDLS and YYNGEE. V was shortened by 5 bases and J by 2 bases, with 8 bases between the two germline ends. The length of the CDR3 is 12 residues. For the CDR3, the DNA is TGTGCCAGCAGTGGGGCACCCTACGAGCAGTACTTC. It is translated as CASSGAPYEQYF.

The chain links TRBV19 to TRBJ2-7; 7 positions match TRBD2. The CDR3 loop spans 15 amino acids. J gave up 1 base and V 5 bases, and 8 bases lay outside the gene matches. CDR1 is LNHDA and CDR2 is SQIVND in the germline V gene (reference sequence). The DNA for the CDR3 is TGTGCCAGTAGTCCCCTGGGGGGAGGGTCCTACGAGCAGTACTTC. It translates to CASSPLGGGSYEQYF.

This clone occurred a few times. This chain uses TRBV9 with TRBJ2-1, with D possibly being TRBD1 (6 bases). The CDR3 runs to 15 residues. Germline CDR1 and CDR2: SGDLS and YYNGEE. The V end was cut by 4 bases, the J end by 6 bases, with 17 bases between. The CDR3 DNA reads as TGTGCCAGCAGCTTTGGTGTTGGGGGCCGCAATGAGCAGTTCTTC. Encoded protein: CASSFGVGGRNEQFF.

V is TRBV12-5 and J is TRBJ2-4; TRBD1 agrees at 10 bases. Germline-derived CDR1 and CDR2 are LGHNT and FRNRAP. With 3 bases clipped from V and 5 bases from J, the junction kept 7 bases outside the gene matches. The CDR3 contains 16 residues. CDR3 residues: CASGFASGTGENIQYF. CDR3 nucleotides: TGTGCTAGTGGTTTCGCTTCCGGGACAGGGGAAAACATTCAGTACTTC.

This clone was seen a few times. The genes are TRBV1 and TRBJ1-4. TRBV1 is an annotated pseudogene. This CDR3 has 14 amino acids. Here the CDR3 reads CASSRGVANEKLFF. The CDR3 region has the DNA TGCGCCAGCAGCCGGGGGGTAGCTAATGAGAAACTGTTTTTT.

The CDR3 loop reads CSVEVQGTGRETEAFF. For the CDR3, the DNA is TGCAGCGTTGAAGTACAAGGGACAGGGAGGGAGACTGAAGCTTTCTTT. The chain links TRBV29-1 to TRBJ1-1, with 9 bases lining up with TRBD1. Germline loops: CDR1 SQVTM, CDR2 ANQGSEA. V shed 1 base, J shed 5 bases, and the junction held 11 bases outside the gene matches. The CDR3 runs 16 residues. Full variable domain (missing parts from reference TRBV29-1 and TRBJ1-1): SAVISQKPSRDICQRGTSLTIQCQVDSQVTMMFWYRQQPGQSLTLIATANQGSEATYESGFVIDKFPISRPNLTFSTLTVSNMSPEDSSIYLCSVEVQGTGRETEAFFGQGTRLTVV.

This chain connects TRBV6-8 to TRBJ1-5; 7 bases match TRBD1. Germline V lookup: CDR1 MNHGY, CDR2 SAAAGT. The CDR3 consists of 14 residues. V lost 6 bases, J lost 2 bases, and 4 bases stayed unmatched. This chain's CDR3 is CASSYGQGNQPQHF. As DNA, the CDR3 is TGTGCCAGCAGCTACGGACAGGGCAATCAGCCCCAGCATTTT.

CDR3 DNA: TGTGCCAGCAGTGTTGGACAGGGAAAGATCAATGAGCAGTTCTTC. This encodes CASSVGQGKINEQFF. V usage is TRBV25-1 and J usage is TRBJ2-1, with 8 bases matching TRBD1. Losses at the gene ends were 4 bases for V and 6 bases for J; bases not matched to a gene: 8. This CDR3 has 15 amino acids. From germline, CDR1 is MGHDK and CDR2 SYGVNS.

The chain recombines TRBV19 with TRBJ1-6; TRBD1 agrees at 10 bases. The CDR3 totals 14 residues. CDR1 is LNHDA and CDR2 is SQIVND in the germline V gene (reference sequence). V shed 5 bases, J shed 9 bases, and the junction held 4 bases outside the gene matches. CDR3 loop: CASSADRGPSPLHF. CDR3 DNA sequence: TGTGCCAGTAGTGCTGACAGGGGGCCTTCACCCCTCCACTTT.

This clone was picked up many times. V gene TRBV9 combines with J gene TRBJ2-1, with a weak D call TRBD2 (7 bases). The CDR3 contains 15 residues. Germline lookup yields CDR1 SGDLS and CDR2 YYNGEE. With 4 bases removed from V and 6 bases from J, the gap between germline ends came to 17 bases. In nucleotides, the CDR3 is TGTGCCAGCAGCACCCTCGGGGGGCCAATCAATGAGCAGTTCTTC. Translated: CASSTLGGPINEQFF.

This clone came up once. The chain couples TRBV5-1 to TRBJ2-1; 8 nucleotides match TRBD1. Germline values: CDR1 SGHRS, CDR2 YFSETQ. CDR3 length equals 17 residues. V was pared by 0 bases and J by 2 bases, with 7 bases of the junction left unmatched. DNA for the CDR3: TGCGCCAGCAGCTTGGGGGGACAGGTCGCCCCCTACAATGAGCAGTTCTTC. It is translated as CASSLGGQVAPYNEQFF.

V gene TRBV6-8 combines with J gene TRBJ2-7; the D gene could be TRBD1 or TRBD2 (5 bases each). V lost 5 bases, J lost 3 bases, and 14 bases lay in between. Per germline, CDR1 MNHGY and CDR2 SAAAGT. The CDR3 has 14 amino acids. The CDR3: CASSRERGSYEQYF. CDR3 nucleotide sequence: TGTGCCAGCAGTAGGGAGAGGGGAAGCTACGAGCAGTACTTC.

The rearrangement links TRBV11-3 to TRBJ1-2, with a tentative D call TRBD1 (6 bases). Germline V gives CDR1 SGHNT, CDR2 YENEEA. Trimming left V 2 bases short and J 4 bases short, with 11 bases between. CDR3 length: 14 residues. The CDR3 nucleotides read TGTGCCAGCAGCTTACGGACAGCGGCCTATGGCTACACCTTC. Protein sequence: CASSLRTAAYGYTF.

V usage is TRBV19 and J usage is TRBJ2-2, with no clear D. CDR3 length: 14 amino acids. V was shortened by 1 base and J by 1 base, with 4 bases between the two germline ends. Per germline, CDR1 LNHDA and CDR2 SQIVND (reference sequence). The CDR3 bases are TGTGCCAGTAGTATAGCAGAGAACACCGGGGAGCTGTTTTTT. It specifies CASSIAENTGELFF.

In this sample, this clone turned up a few times. This chain uses TRBV6-8 with TRBJ1-1, with D possibly TRBD1 on 5 matching bases. Trimming removed 3 bases at V and 9 bases at J, with 14 bases between. This CDR3 spans 13 amino acids. Germline CDR1 MNHGY, CDR2 SAAAGT. The CDR3 DNA sequence: TGTGCCAGCAGTTATTTAAGGGGTGGGAAAGCTTTCTTT. Translation: CASSYLRGGKAFF.